Shown below are 14 T cell receptor beta chains from a single sample sequenced in a study of radiotherapy plus CTLA-4 blockade in lung cancer. This table comes from immunoSEQ multiplex PCR, and its TCRdb copy is limited to in-frame clones, with some not included. This table holds about 120,000 clones, approximately 90% found once. This sample comprised peripheral blood, obtained from a patient treated with radiotherapy plus ipilimumab. The receptors derive from a human donor with non-small cell lung cancer that progressed on radiotherapy plus ipilimumab.

V is TRBV19 and J is TRBJ1-1, with D possibly TRBD1 on 5 matching bases. V lost 4 bases and J 0 bases, leaving 12 bases between the germline ends. The CDR3 consists of 15 residues. Germline assignment: CDR1 LNHDA and CDR2 SQIVND (reference sequence). The CDR3 region has the DNA TGTGCCAGTAGTACCAGGGCGGACCTGAACACTGAAGCTTTCTTT. As protein: CASSTRADLNTEAFF.

This chain uses TRBV27 with TRBJ2-5; the match to TRBD1 covers 8 bases. The V segment lost 6 bases and the J segment 5 bases; nucleotides outside the gene matches: 11. Germline V CDR1 and CDR2: MNHEY, SMNVEV (reference sequence). This CDR3 spans 15 amino acids. CDR3 sequence reads: CASSPRDRGGETQYF. CDR3 in DNA: TGTGCCAGCAGCCCAAGAGACAGGGGCGGGGAGACCCAGTACTTC.

This chain joins TRBV7-2 and TRBJ2-1; 8 nucleotides match TRBD1. The CDR3 consists of 16 residues. V shed 10 bases and J 7 bases; nucleotides not matched to a gene: 18. Germline CDR1 SGHTA, CDR2 FQGNSA. CDR3 amino acids: CATGRSGTGNFNEQFF. Written as DNA, the CDR3 is TGTGCCACAGGTCGCTCCGGGACAGGTAATTTTAATGAGCAGTTCTTC.

The rearrangement joins TRBV18 to TRBJ1-1; a possible D gene is TRBD1 (6 bases). V lost 1 base, J lost 3 bases, and 6 bases lay in between. Germline V gene sequence: CDR1 KGHSH, CDR2 LQKENI. CDR3 length: 13 amino acids. Here the CDR3 DNA reads TGTGCCAGCTCACCACAGGGGGACACTGAAGCTTTCTTT. This sequence encodes CASSPQGDTEAFF.

This clone was recorded only once. V is TRBV11-2 and J is TRBJ1-4; possible D gene TRBD1, 6 bases. The CDR3 extends over 16 amino acids. Germline values: CDR1 SGHAT, CDR2 FQNNGV. The ends were cut back, 1 base at V and 5 bases at J, with 14 bases in the middle. The CDR3 sequence is CASSLGGTGKNEKLFF. The CDR3 nucleotides are TGTGCCAGCAGCTTAGGCGGCACAGGGAAGAATGAAAAACTGTTTTTT.

The chain employs TRBV18 and TRBJ2-2, with D tentatively TRBD1 (6 bases). The CDR3 sequence is 16 residues long. V lost 6 bases and J lost 1, with 15 bases in between. Germline V CDR1 and CDR2: KGHSH, LQKENI. Written as DNA, the CDR3 is TGTGCCAGCTCGTCTCCGGGACACAAGAACACCGGGGAGCTGTTTTTT. It yields the protein CASSSPGHKNTGELFF.

The CDR3 sequence is CSATTNYEQYF. The CDR3 DNA reads TGCAGTGCTACGACTAACTACGAGCAGTACTTC. This chain links TRBV20-1 with TRBJ2-7; D may be TRBD2 (5 bases). This CDR3 is built from 11 residues. Trimming shortened V by 4 bases and J by 3 bases, and 7 bases separated the two germline ends. The V gene's germline CDR1 is DFQATT and CDR2 SNEGSKA (reference sequence).

The chain uses TRBV4-1 and TRBJ1-1; a possible D gene is TRBD1 (5 bases). Looked up from germline, CDR1 is MGHRA and CDR2 is YSYEKL. This CDR3 is 16 amino acids long. V dropped 2 bases and J dropped 1 base, with 14 bases sitting between them. The CDR3 DNA sequence: TGCGCCAGCAGCCAATCCCGGGGGGAGAAGAACACTGAAGCTTTCTTT. As protein: CASSQSRGEKNTEAFF.

This chain connects TRBV9 to TRBJ2-1, with unresolved D. There are 13 residues in the CDR3. Germline values: CDR1 SGDLS, CDR2 YYNGEE. V gave up 3 bases and J gave up 7 bases, with 11 bases separating them. This CDR3 reads CASSAALVNEQFF. The CDR3, as DNA: TGTGCCAGCAGCGCCGCTCTAGTTAATGAGCAGTTCTTC.

In its sample, this clone was seen a few times. V gene TRBV6-5 combines with J gene TRBJ2-1; 9 nucleotides agree with TRBD2. Germline V lookup: CDR1 MNHEY, CDR2 SVGAGI. CDR3 length: 16 amino acids. Trimming took 0 bases from V and 7 from J; bases not matched to a gene: 7. For the CDR3, the DNA is TGTGCCAGCAGTTACTCCAGCGGGAGGCCTGGGAATGAGCAGTTCTTC. Its protein is CASSYSSGRPGNEQFF.

The chain uses TRBV6-5 and TRBJ1-4, with D unclear. This CDR3 has 11 amino acids. The germline CDR1 and CDR2 sequences are MNHEY and SVGAGI. V lost 8 bases and J 7 bases, leaving 8 bases between the germline ends. For the CDR3, the DNA is TGTGCCAGCGCCGAGGGTGAAAAACTGTTTTTT. Protein: CASAEGEKLFF.

The rearrangement joins TRBV6-1 to TRBJ2-5, with D unresolved. CDR1 is MNHNS, CDR2 SASEGT, per germline. The CDR3 runs 15 residues. The V end lost 6 bases, the J end lost 1 base, and 15 bases lay between the germline ends. CDR3 bases: TGTGCCAGCAGACGAGGACCTACGCTCCAAGAGACCCAGTACTTC. Its protein is CASRRGPTLQETQYF.

This chain uses TRBV7-9 with TRBJ2-7; 10 bases line up with TRBD1. Germline V lookup: CDR1 SEHNR, CDR2 FQNEAQ (reference sequence). Trimming removed 6 bases from V and 0 bases from J; junction bases left unmatched: 8. The CDR3 loop spans 16 amino acids. In nucleotides, the CDR3 is TGTGCCAGCAGTCATCCCCGGGACAGGGGCTCCTACGAGCAGTACTTC. Protein: CASSHPRDRGSYEQYF.

The V call is TRBV4-1, the J call TRBJ2-3; no reliable D call. V was trimmed by 6 bases and J by 3 bases, leaving 16 bases between them. The CDR3 consists of 15 residues. Germline V CDR1 and CDR2: MGHRA, YSYEKL. The CDR3 loop is CASSPAAARTDTQYF. In DNA form, the CDR3 reads TGCGCCAGCAGTCCGGCCGCTGCTAGGACAGATACGCAGTATTTT.